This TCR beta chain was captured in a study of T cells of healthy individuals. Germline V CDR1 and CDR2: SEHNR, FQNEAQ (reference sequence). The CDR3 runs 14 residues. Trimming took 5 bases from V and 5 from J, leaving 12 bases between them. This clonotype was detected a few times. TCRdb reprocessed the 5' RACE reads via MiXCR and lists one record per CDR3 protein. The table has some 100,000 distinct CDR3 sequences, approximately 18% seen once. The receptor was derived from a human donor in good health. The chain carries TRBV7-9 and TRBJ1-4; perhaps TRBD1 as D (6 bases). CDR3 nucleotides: TGTGCCAGCAGCCCCTCTGGGGGCAATGAAAAACTGTTTTTT. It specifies CASSPSGGNEKLFF. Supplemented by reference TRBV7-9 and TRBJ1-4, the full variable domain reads DTGVSQNPRHKITKRGQNVTFRCDPISEHNRLYWYRQTLGQGPEFLTYFQNEAQLEKSRLLSDRFSAERPKGSFSTLEIQRTEQGDSAMYLCASSPSGGNEKLFFGSGTQLSVL.